This is a list of T cell receptor beta chains from one sample in a study of blood T cells in healthy people across ages. TCRdb recomputed calls from the 5' RACE reads with MiXCR, one row per CDR3 protein. The table records about 1.7 million distinct CDR3 sequences, about 28% of them present only once. The source material was blood. The receptors were sampled from a young woman in good health. CDR3s include the opening cysteine and the closing phenylalanine or tryptophan. Fields, in order: clone size, CDR3 length, V gene, J gene, D gene, CDR3 DNA, CDR3 protein. A D gene is named only where the DNA matches it firmly. Some rows have no size entry. The others give once, few or many, or a class for an expanded clone.

abundance: medium-sized
len: 14
v_gene: TRBV7-9
j_gene: TRBJ2-7
d_gene: .
CDR3nt: TGTGCCAGCAGTGAGACAGGTATCTCCTACGAGCAGTACTTC
CDR3aa: CASSETGISYEQYF

abundance: .
len: 14
v_gene: TRBV13
j_gene: TRBJ1-1
d_gene: .
CDR3nt: TGTGCCAGCAGTTACTACAGTCGGAACACTGAAGCTTTCTTT
CDR3aa: CASSYYSRNTEAFF

abundance: many
len: 14
v_gene: TRBV6-5
j_gene: TRBJ2-1
d_gene: TRBD2
CDR3nt: TGTGCCAGCAGTTACTCAAGCGGGACGGGTGAGCAGTTCTTC
CDR3aa: CASSYSSGTGEQFF

abundance: .
len: 12
v_gene: TRBV28
j_gene: TRBJ2-7
d_gene: .
CDR3nt: TGTGCCAGCAACTCGGGGCTCTACGAGCAGTACTTC
CDR3aa: CASNSGLYEQYF

abundance: .
len: 14
v_gene: TRBV5-1
j_gene: TRBJ2-1
d_gene: .
CDR3nt: TGCGCCAGCAACCGGGGGGCCCTCGGGGATGAGCAGTTCTTC
CDR3aa: CASNRGALGDEQFF

abundance: .
len: 18
v_gene: TRBV28
j_gene: TRBJ1-6
d_gene: .
CDR3nt: TGTGCCAGCAGTTTATCGACAGTTGTCAACATCTACAATTCACCCCTCCACTTT
CDR3aa: CASSLSTVVNIYNSPLHF

abundance: .
len: 14
v_gene: TRBV28
j_gene: TRBJ1-6
d_gene: TRBD1
CDR3nt: TGTGCCAGCGGGGTGACAGGGTCGGGTTCACCCCTCCACTTT
CDR3aa: CASGVTGSGSPLHF

abundance: many
len: 18
v_gene: TRBV5-5
j_gene: TRBJ2-6
d_gene: TRBD1
CDR3nt: TGTGCCAGCAGCCTTCGCGGGACAGGGTCCTCTGGGGCCAACGTCCTGACTTTC
CDR3aa: CASSLRGTGSSGANVLTF

abundance: many
len: 11
v_gene: TRBV10-3
j_gene: TRBJ2-3
d_gene: .
CDR3nt: TGTGCCATCGCGGGCACAGATACGCAGTATTTT
CDR3aa: CAIAGTDTQYF

abundance: .
len: 14
v_gene: TRBV5-5
j_gene: TRBJ1-5
d_gene: .
CDR3nt: TGTGCCAGCAGCTTACAGGGAATGGATCAGCCCCAGCATTTT
CDR3aa: CASSLQGMDQPQHF

abundance: many
len: 13
v_gene: TRBV21-1
j_gene: TRBJ2-7
d_gene: .
CDR3nt: TGTGCCAGCAGCAAACGAGGGGCCTACGAGCAGTACTTC
CDR3aa: CASSKRGAYEQYF

abundance: many
len: 12
v_gene: TRBV5-1
j_gene: TRBJ1-1
d_gene: .
CDR3nt: TGCGCCAGCAGCTTGGTGGGGCCTGAAGCTTTCTTT
CDR3aa: CASSLVGPEAFF

abundance: few
len: 13
v_gene: TRBV7-6
j_gene: TRBJ2-7
d_gene: .
CDR3nt: TGTGCCAGCAGCTTAGAGCCGAGGTACGAGCAGTACTTC
CDR3aa: CASSLEPRYEQYF

abundance: many
len: 13
v_gene: TRBV29-1
j_gene: TRBJ2-7
d_gene: TRBD1
CDR3nt: TGCAGCGTTTTCAACAGGGGGTCCTACGAGCAGTACTTC
CDR3aa: CSVFNRGSYEQYF

abundance: .
len: 13
v_gene: TRBV28
j_gene: TRBJ1-2
d_gene: .
CDR3nt: TGTGCCAGCAGTTTATTAGGAAGGGCTGGCTACACCTTC
CDR3aa: CASSLLGRAGYTF

abundance: .
len: 14
v_gene: TRBV12-3/TRBV12-4
j_gene: TRBJ2-2
d_gene: .
CDR3nt: TGTGCCAGCAGGGTACCGACGAACACCGGGGAGCTGTTTTTT
CDR3aa: CASRVPTNTGELFF

abundance: .
len: 14
v_gene: TRBV12-5
j_gene: TRBJ1-6
d_gene: .
CDR3nt: TGTGCTAGTGGTTTTTTACAGGGTAATTCACCCCTCCACTTT
CDR3aa: CASGFLQGNSPLHF

abundance: many
len: 13
v_gene: TRBV29-1
j_gene: TRBJ2-1
d_gene: TRBD1
CDR3nt: TGCAGCTCCACCGGGACAGGTAACAATGAGCAGTTCTTC
CDR3aa: CSSTGTGNNEQFF

abundance: .
len: 14
v_gene: TRBV29-1
j_gene: TRBJ1-1
d_gene: TRBD1
CDR3nt: TGCAGCGTTCGCCGGGACAGGTGGAGGACTGAAGCTTTCTTT
CDR3aa: CSVRRDRWRTEAFF

abundance: many
len: 14
v_gene: TRBV5-1
j_gene: TRBJ2-7
d_gene: .
CDR3nt: TGCGCCAGCACAAACCCGGACTCCAAAGGCTCGCAGTACTTC
CDR3aa: CASTNPDSKGSQYF

abundance: .
len: 18
v_gene: TRBV7-2
j_gene: TRBJ2-3
d_gene: TRBD1
CDR3nt: TGTGCCAGCAGCAAACCCCAACAGGGGAATTGGGCGTCAGATACGCAGTATTTT
CDR3aa: CASSKPQQGNWASDTQYF

abundance: few
len: 15
v_gene: TRBV14
j_gene: TRBJ2-1
d_gene: TRBD2
CDR3nt: TGTGCCAGCAGCCAAGCCGGGGGGGGCTGGGTTGAGCAGTTCTTC
CDR3aa: CASSQAGGGWVEQFF

abundance: few
len: 15
v_gene: TRBV6-6
j_gene: TRBJ2-5
d_gene: .
CDR3nt: TGTGCCAGCAGTTACTCGATCAGGGTAGGAGAGACCCAGTACTTC
CDR3aa: CASSYSIRVGETQYF

abundance: .
len: 16
v_gene: TRBV2
j_gene: TRBJ2-1
d_gene: TRBD1
CDR3nt: TGTGCCAGCAGTGGGGGGGACAGGACCTCACTCAATGAGCAGTTCTTC
CDR3aa: CASSGGDRTSLNEQFF

abundance: few
len: 12
v_gene: TRBV6-5
j_gene: TRBJ2-7
d_gene: .
CDR3nt: TGTGCCGCCAGCAGGAACTCCTACGAGCAGTACTTC
CDR3aa: CAASRNSYEQYF

abundance: many
len: 16
v_gene: TRBV7-2
j_gene: TRBJ2-7
d_gene: TRBD2
CDR3nt: TGTGCCAGCAGCCTTCGACTAGCGGGGAGAGGGTACGAGCAGTACTTC
CDR3aa: CASSLRLAGRGYEQYF

abundance: few
len: 17
v_gene: TRBV19
j_gene: TRBJ2-4
d_gene: TRBD1
CDR3nt: TGTGCCAGGCCTCGGGACAGGCGGGCCTTTGCGGAGAACATTCAGTACTTC
CDR3aa: CARPRDRRAFAENIQYF